This entry is about one T cell receptor (beta chain). The antigen it recognizes is unknown. One base away there is no much larger clone; base qualities are not given. TCRbeta CDR3 regions were amplified from genomic DNA by means of the immunoSEQ Assay, a bias-controlled multiplex PCR. In the authors' own workflow: The number of nucleated cells in each sample was estimated by amplification of reference gene primers within the assay. To quantify the absolute abundance of each unique TCRbeta CDR3 rearrangement, sequence reads were collapsed and filtered. For each sample, productive Simpson clonality was calculated by taking the square root of Simpson's diversity index across productive rearrangements. TCRdb provides this immuneACCESS table in a form limited to in-frame rearrangements. Some clones are lacking; in checked studies, under half of them reflect an unresolved V gene, and why the rest are absent is not known. For V, J and clone size, that table is used; D and trimming come from the DNA. The table for this sample lists approximately 240,000 clones; approximately 91% of them were counted only once. More than 0.65% of the sample belongs to the ten largest clones.

This sample was included in a study of blood T cell repertoires in COVID-19 (dated by TCRdb to the early 2020s). Turning to the overall study: The collaborator samples originated in the United States, Italy and Spain and spanned the acute and convalescent phases of COVID-19. The prospective study material was composed of cDNA or gDNA derived from T cells, B-cell-depleted T cells, or PBMCs. Deeply sampled blood TCRbeta repertoires from subjects exposed to, actively infected with, or recovered from COVID-19 were included in the dataset. The repertoires were released in a freely available public database meant as a resource for research on the immune response to SARS-CoV-2. Samples were obtained from the ongoing ImmuneRACE study (first 160 participants) and from 1,254 subjects provided by 6 global collaborators. The sample metadata nearly always contained a de-identified subject ID, COVID-19 status, age in years and sex. HLA class I and class II types, where available, came from metadata supplied by the sample provider rather than from assay-based typing. What the authors observed across the whole study: How much clinical and demographic metadata was included differed by source and by participant, and the metadata was provided uncurated.

In Seattle, one collaborating source enrolled patients while the infection was active and tracked those patients longitudinally over the course of disease. Whole blood was collected in K2EDTA tubes by collaborating institutions according to the institutions' own protocols. For TCRbeta analysis, collaborators shipped samples as frozen whole blood, isolated PBMCs, or DNA extracted from either of those sample types. The sample was peripheral blood. The receptor was derived from a young man with COVID-19, enrolled during active disease.

In nucleotide form, the sequence is TGTGCCAGCAGTGAAGGGGTGAGGGTCTGGGAAAAACTGTTTTTT. It codes for CASSEGVRVWEKLFF. The V and J genes are TRBV6-1 and TRBJ1-4; no D gene call is confident. CDR1 and CDR2 (MNHNS, SASEGT) derive from the germline V gene. From its cysteine to its phenylalanine, the CDR3 spans 15 amino acids. The entry retains the CDR3 DNA only, 45 bases that are in frame from base 1. Between the V and J ends, shortened by 1 base and 8 bases respectively, the junction contains 14 bases.